This entry features one T cell receptor beta chain sequence. The table lists this clone with a few counts. What antigen it recognizes has not been identified. Within one base of it there is no much larger clone, and no base qualities were kept. This entry is derived from a study of OX40 agonist ivuxolimab in advanced cancers. Background for the entire study: Ivuxolimab was a fully human IgG2 agonistic monoclonal antibody targeting the costimulatory receptor OX40 (CD134). Intravenous ivuxolimab was administered to patients every 2 weeks at six dose levels: 0.01, 0.1, 0.3, 1.5, 3 and 10 mg/kg. Of the approximately 50 dose-escalation patients, hepatocellular carcinoma was present in about 19, melanoma in roughly 15, renal cell carcinoma in 9 and head and neck cancer in 9. In the dose-escalation cohort, approximately 82% of patients were male, and the mean age was 60 years with a range of about 23 to 79. Patients were allowed to have had prior anti-PD-1, anti-PD-L1 or anti-CTLA-4 therapy, and approximately 40% of the dose-escalation patients had been treated with checkpoint inhibitors. Partial responses were achieved by three dose-escalation patients, of whom one had hepatocellular carcinoma and two had cutaneous melanoma. The point of sequencing TCRbeta in the periphery was to test whether ivuxolimab changed TCR sequence diversity and drove clonal T-cell expansion. The paper reports the monotherapy dose-escalation portion (N of about 50 patients) of the phase I ivuxolimab trial.

To sequence the TCRbeta CDR3 region, genomic DNA was isolated from the sorted cells. The immunoSEQ Assay was used for sequencing of TCRbeta CDR3 regions. TCRdb took over this immuneACCESS table, retaining in-frame rearrangements with V and J assigned. Such tables are incomplete; in checked studies, under half of the missing clones stem from an unresolved V gene, and the remainder is unexplained. Recorded for this sample are fewer than 55,000 clones; around 80% of them occurred a single time. Roughly 7% of the sample rests with the top ten. Measured from the cysteine to the phenylalanine, the CDR3 is 13 residues long. Only CDR3 DNA is held: 39 bases, read in frame from base 1. Sequences LNHDA (CDR1) and SQIVND (CDR2) are obtained from the germline V gene (reference sequence). V is cut by 7 bases and J by 0 bases, and the space between the germline ends is 10 bases. The research as a whole found: In partial responders in the 0.1-3.0 mg/kg groups, normalized peripheral clonal expansion was found to be among the lowest, especially among CD8+ T cells. Clonal expansion of both CD4+ and CD8+ blood T cells was observed from baseline to week 6 at doses 0.1 to 3.0 mg/kg. The antigen specificity of the peripheral T cells that underwent clonal expansion was not determined. On average, CD8+ T cells showed more expanded clones than CD4+ T cells after ivuxolimab. Low levels of normalized T-cell clonal expansion were also shown by some nonresponding patients.

Patients with autoimmune disease history or receiving systemic immunosuppression were excluded from the trial. Peripheral blood for TCR sequencing was drawn from every dose cohort at baseline, at cycle 4 day 1 and at cycle 7 day 1. Samples were obtained from an open-label, multicenter, first-in-human phase I dose-escalation trial of ivuxolimab. Adults with locally advanced or metastatic head and neck squamous cell, hepatocellular, melanoma or renal cell carcinoma were enrolled in the trial. Before TCR sequencing, CD4+ T cells and CD8+ T cells were sorted from peripheral blood as separate populations.

This sequence was found in an adult with an advanced solid tumor such as melanoma, head and neck, liver or kidney cancer. The chain uses TRBV19 and TRBJ2-7; the D gene is perhaps TRBD2, from 5 matching bases. The sequenced sample was CD4+ or CD8+ T cells sorted from blood, obtained in a trial of the OX40 agonist ivuxolimab. DNA sequence: TGTGCCAGTAAAGCGGAGACCTCCTACGAGCAGTACTTC. Its amino acids are CASKAETSYEQYF.